These 32 T cell receptor beta chains came from one sample sequenced in a study of shared clonotypes between healthy human individuals. Libraries were prepared by immunoSEQ multiplex PCR; TCRdb keeps only in-frame clonotypes and omits some of them. Among some 2,000,000 clones listed, over 85% were seen once. Sequences were obtained from naive CD4+ T cells sorted from blood. Subset of the sample: CD45RA+ positively selected. Receptors originate from a young man in good health.

V gene TRBV6-1 combines with J gene TRBJ1-2, with unresolved D. From germline, CDR1 is MNHNS and CDR2 SASEGT. The CDR3 has 15 residues. Trimming shortened V by 7 bases and J by 0 bases, and 15 bases separated the two germline ends. The CDR3 nucleotides are TGTGCCAGCAAGTCGAAGGACGGAGCTAACTATGGCTACACCTTC. Protein product: CASKSKDGANYGYTF.

This chain uses TRBV27 with TRBJ2-2; a possible D gene is TRBD1 (8 bases). This CDR3 region has 20 residues. The germline V and J ends were trimmed by 6 bases and 7 bases, with 33 bases remaining between them. Germline loops: CDR1 MNHEY, CDR2 SMNVEV (reference sequence). The CDR3 sequence: CASSRTGGVRAGERDGELFF. CDR3 nucleotides: TGTGCCAGCAGCCGTACAGGGGGGGTCCGGGCAGGGGAGCGGGACGGGGAGCTGTTTTTT.

This clone has just one count. The chain has TRBV7-2 and TRBJ1-6; TRBD1 agrees at 7 bases. Germline loops: CDR1 SGHTA, CDR2 FQGNSA. Germline trimming cut 2 bases from V and 8 bases from J; bases unmatched to any gene: 9. The length of the CDR3 is 16 residues. The CDR3 DNA follows: TGTGCCAGCAGCTTAATGACAGGGAGGTCGGATTCACCCCTCCACTTT. Protein product: CASSLMTGRSDSPLHF. Together with reference TRBV7-2 and TRBJ1-6, the CDR3 gives the full variable domain: GAGVSQSPSNKVTEKGKDVELRCDPISGHTALYWYRQSLGQGLEFLIYFQGNSAPDKSGLPSDRFSAERTGGSVSTLTIQRTQQEDSAVYLCASSLMTGRSDSPLHFGNGTRLTVT.

The count of this clone is one. The chain carries TRBV29-1 and TRBJ2-1, with D hard to call. The V gene lost 5 bases and the J gene lost 1 base, with 9 bases spanning the gap. The CDR3 totals 13 residues. Germline CDR1 and CDR2: SQVTM and ANQGSEA. This CDR3 reads CSVTDGSYNEQFF. CDR3 DNA: TGCAGCGTTACCGACGGATCCTACAATGAGCAGTTCTTC.

In its sample, this clone was seen a few times. This chain links TRBV5-1 with TRBJ2-5; 9 bases line up with TRBD1. The assigned J gene may be wrong: the sequence end matches TRBJ2-7 better. Germline V gene sequence: CDR1 SGHRS, CDR2 YFSETQ. The CDR3 totals 12 residues. The CDR3 DNA reads as TGCGCCAGCAGAGGACAGGGGAACGAGCAGTACTTC. Amino acid sequence: CASRGQGNEQYF.

The chain employs TRBV29-1 and TRBJ2-5; either TRBD1 or TRBD2 may supply D (5 bases each). V was pared by 0 bases and J by 8 bases, with 25 bases between. The length of the CDR3 is 17 residues. Germline V gene data show CDR1 as SQVTM and CDR2 as ANQGSEA. CDR3 DNA sequence: TGCAGCGTTGAAGATCCGCTTTATGGGGACGGTACCGTTACCCAGTACTTC. It yields the protein CSVEDPLYGDGTVTQYF.

Note on this clone: In the same sample, other DNA sequences code for this CDR3. The V gene is TRBV2, the J gene TRBJ1-2; D is unclear. Trimming cost V 6 bases and J 2 bases, with 1 base left between them. Germline-derived CDR1 and CDR2 are SNHLY and FYNNEI. This CDR3 spans 10 amino acids. CDR3 nucleotide sequence: TGTGCCAGCAGAAACTATGGCTACACCTTC. Its protein product is CASRNYGYTF.

This chain links TRBV29-1 with TRBJ2-3; possible D gene TRBD2, 6 bases. The germline V gene has CDR1 SQVTM and CDR2 ANQGSEA. The V and J ends lost 0 bases and 4 bases respectively, with 14 bases between them. The CDR3 consists of 15 residues. The CDR3: CSVEDPRDRSDTQYF. CDR3 bases: TGCAGCGTTGAAGATCCGCGGGACCGCTCAGATACGCAGTATTTT.

This sequence joins TRBV7-2 and TRBJ2-4, with a tentative D call TRBD1 (5 bases). This CDR3 contains 17 residues. CDR1 is SGHTA and CDR2 is FQGNSA in the germline V gene. Deletions cut 1 base from V and 1 base from J, with 14 bases between. CDR3 DNA sequence: TGTGCCAGCAGCTTAGAGTCCTCCAGGGTTGCCAAAAACATTCAGTACTTC. Its protein product is CASSLESSRVAKNIQYF.

This chain joins TRBV6-5 and TRBJ2-3; D is uncertain. The CDR3 sequence is 14 residues long. The V end lost 0 bases, the J end lost 1 base, and 5 bases lay between the germline ends. Germline V gene lookup returns CDR1 MNHEY and CDR2 SVGAGI. The chain's CDR3 is CASSYSKGTDTQYF. The CDR3 region has the DNA TGTGCCAGCAGTTACTCAAAGGGCACAGATACGCAGTATTTT.

The chain has TRBV5-4 and TRBJ2-3; TRBD2 is a possible D gene (5 bases). In germline, CDR1 is SGHNT, CDR2 YYREEE (reference sequence). The ends were cut back, 4 bases at V and 3 bases at J, with 18 bases in the middle. This CDR3 region has 16 residues. This CDR3 reads CASSPKAVPLTDTQYF. The CDR3 DNA reads TGTGCCAGCAGCCCCAAAGCGGTCCCATTAACAGATACGCAGTATTTT.

The V gene is TRBV6-5, the J gene TRBJ1-2; the match to TRBD1 covers 7 bases. The trim removed 4 bases at V and 0 bases at J, leaving 8 bases unmatched. Germline CDR1 and CDR2: MNHEY and SVGAGI. This CDR3 comprises 16 residues. CDR3 protein: CASSSIRTGSNYGYTF. CDR3 coding DNA: TGTGCCAGCAGTTCCATTCGGACAGGCTCTAACTATGGCTACACCTTC.

The chain couples TRBV27 to TRBJ1-1; no clear D. V was pared by 8 bases and J by 1 base, with 14 bases between. The CDR3 consists of 14 residues. CDR1 is MNHEY and CDR2 is SMNVEV in the germline V gene (reference sequence). The CDR3 DNA reads as TGTGCCAGCTCCCTGAGGATGGGGAACACTGAAGCTTTCTTT. Protein product: CASSLRMGNTEAFF.

The chain joins TRBV10-3 to TRBJ1-2; D not certain. V shed 1 base and J shed 2 bases, with 8 bases lying between them. CDR1 ENHRY and CDR2 SYGVKD come from the germline V gene. CDR3 size: 14 residues. CDR3 protein: CAISELADNYGYTF. CDR3 in DNA: TGTGCCATCAGTGAGTTGGCAGACAACTATGGCTACACCTTC.

The chain couples TRBV11-2 to TRBJ1-1, with TRBD1 matching 7 bases. Germline assignment: CDR1 SGHAT and CDR2 FQNNGV. The J segment lost 4 bases and the V segment lost 0 bases, leaving 5 bases of the junction unmatched. There are 15 residues in the CDR3. CDR3 in amino acids: CASSLDRGTVTEAFF. The CDR3 DNA is TGTGCCAGCAGCTTAGATCGGGGGACAGTCACTGAAGCTTTCTTT.

The gene calls are TRBV29-1 and TRBJ1-1; no clear D gene. Germline V gives CDR1 SQVTM, CDR2 ANQGSEA. The V gene lost 6 bases and the J gene lost 0 bases, with 5 bases spanning the gap. CDR3 size: 11 residues. As DNA, the CDR3 is TGCAGCGTGTCCGTGAACACTGAAGCTTTCTTT. Translation: CSVSVNTEAFF.

Only one count was recorded for this clone. The gene calls are TRBV2 and TRBJ2-1; weak D call: TRBD2 (5 bases). CDR3 length: 15 residues. CDR1 and CDR2 from the germline V gene are SNHLY and FYNNEI. V was clipped by 7 bases and J by 7 bases, with 20 bases between them. The CDR3 DNA reads TGTGCCAGCAAACTACTAGGGAGCTCGGGAAATGAGCAGTTCTTC. It codes for CASKLLGSSGNEQFF.

Concerning this clone: Other DNA sequences from this sample encode an identical CDR3 as well. The chain uses TRBV6-1 and TRBJ2-2, with 8 bases identical to TRBD1. The germline V gene has CDR1 MNHNS and CDR2 SASEGT. This CDR3 spans 14 amino acids. J was trimmed by 5 bases and V by 4 bases; bases with no gene match: 3. For the CDR3, the DNA is TGTGCCAGCAGTGTTCAGGGGGCGACCGGGGAGCTGTTTTTT. This codes for CASSVQGATGELFF.

This chain connects TRBV6-1 to TRBJ1-4; D is possibly TRBD1 (5 bases). V dropped 3 bases and J dropped 11 bases, with 19 bases sitting between them. CDR1 and CDR2 from the germline V gene are MNHNS and SASEGT. The CDR3 has 15 residues. The CDR3 spells CASSDPGSNAWKLFF. As DNA, the CDR3 is TGTGCCAGCAGTGATCCAGGGTCTAATGCTTGGAAACTGTTTTTT.

Details on this clone: The same CDR3 also results from other DNA sequences found in this sample. The rearrangement uses TRBV5-1 and TRBJ2-3; 7 bases map to TRBD2. The V and J ends lost 1 base and 6 bases, in that order; junction bases with no gene match: 5. Germline CDR1 reads SGHRS; CDR2 reads YFSETQ. This CDR3 comprises 14 residues. CDR3 amino acids: CASSLTGGSDTQYF. The DNA of the CDR3 is TGCGCCAGCAGCTTGACGGGAGGCTCTGATACGCAGTATTTT.

This clone is a singleton in its sample. This chain links TRBV7-9 with TRBJ1-2; TRBD1 matches 7 bases. The CDR3 spans 13 residues. V was clipped by 5 bases and J by 5 bases; unmatched bases: 5. Germline assignment: CDR1 SEHNR and CDR2 FQNEAQ (reference sequence). CDR3 in amino acids: CASSPGQVYGYTF. CDR3 nucleotides: TGTGCCAGCAGCCCCGGACAGGTTTATGGCTACACCTTC. Looking up the rest from reference TRBV7-9 and TRBJ1-2 gives the full variable domain: DTGVSQNPRHKITKRGQNVTFRCDPISEHNRLYWYRQTLGQGPEFLTYFQNEAQLEKSRLLSDRFSAERPKGSFSTLEIQRTEQGDSAMYLCASSPGQVYGYTFGSGTRLTVV.

The chain joins TRBV5-4 to TRBJ1-2, with a weak D call TRBD1 (5 bases). V was trimmed by 0 bases and J by 0 bases, leaving 9 bases between them. The CDR3 is made up of 15 amino acids. Germline V lookup: CDR1 SGHNT, CDR2 YYREEE (reference sequence). Here the CDR3 reads CASSLAGQTNYGYTF. The CDR3 DNA reads as TGTGCCAGCAGCTTGGCCGGACAAACTAACTATGGCTACACCTTC.

The chain combines TRBV5-1 with TRBJ2-6, with D uncertain. This CDR3 is 14 amino acids long. In germline, CDR1 is SGHRS, CDR2 YFSETQ. V was pared by 2 bases and J by 4 bases, with 7 bases between. CDR3 region: CASSFVAGANVLTF. The CDR3 DNA reads as TGCGCCAGCAGCTTTGTGGCCGGGGCCAACGTCCTGACTTTC.

The V and J genes are TRBV25-1 and TRBJ2-7, with a weak D call TRBD1 (5 bases). This CDR3 spans 13 amino acids. V lost 9 bases and J 1 base, leaving 13 bases between the germline ends. CDR1 and CDR2 from the germline V gene are MGHDK and SYGVNS. The CDR3: CARVRQISYEQYF. The CDR3 DNA follows: TGTGCCAGGGTAAGACAGATTTCCTACGAGCAGTACTTC.

The rearrangement uses TRBV11-3 and TRBJ2-2; tentatively, D is TRBD2 (6 bases). Germline CDR1 SGHNT, CDR2 YENEEA. V lost 10 bases to trimming and J lost 1 base, with 16 bases between them. This CDR3 comprises 15 residues. The CDR3 DNA reads as TGTGCCACTTCGGCGGGGCCCATGAACACCGGGGAGCTGTTTTTT. As protein: CATSAGPMNTGELFF.

V and J are TRBV6-5 and TRBJ1-2; D possibly corresponds to TRBD1 (6 bases). Germline V gene sequence: CDR1 MNHEY, CDR2 SVGAGI. There are 13 residues in the CDR3. Trimming shortened V by 7 bases and J by 2 bases, and 11 bases separated the two germline ends. CDR3 DNA sequence: TGTGCCAGCACGAAAGGGGGGAACTATGGCTACACCTTC. It specifies CASTKGGNYGYTF.

J is TRBJ1-5 and V is TRBV9; no clear D gene. Germline V gene sequence: CDR1 SGDLS, CDR2 YYNGEE. V was trimmed by 2 bases and J by 1 base, leaving 4 bases between them. This CDR3 is built from 13 residues. The CDR3, as DNA: TGTGCCAGCAGCGTGGCAAGCAATCAGCCCCAGCATTTT. Protein product: CASSVASNQPQHF.

The chain links TRBV15 to TRBJ2-5, with TRBD2 matching over 10 bases. CDR1 is LNHNV, CDR2 YYDKDF, per germline (reference sequence). Unmatched junction bases numbered 15, after V lost 3 bases and J lost 5 bases. This CDR3 has 18 residues. CDR3 in amino acids: CATSRGQVAGGGGETQYF. In DNA form, the CDR3 reads TGTGCCACCAGCAGGGGTCAGGTAGCGGGAGGAGGAGGGGAGACCCAGTACTTC.

This clone has a single count. The chain couples TRBV5-4 to TRBJ2-7, with 9 bases fitting TRBD1. The ends lost 4 bases at V and 3 bases at J; junction bases unmatched: 5. The CDR3 length is 14 residues. The V gene's germline CDR1 is SGHNT and CDR2 YYREEE (reference sequence). The CDR3 nucleotides are TGTGCCAGCAGCCAGAGGGACAGGGACTACGAGCAGTACTTC. Residues: CASSQRDRDYEQYF.

Only one count was recorded for this clone. V gene TRBV30 combines with J gene TRBJ2-1; 7 bases align to TRBD2. The CDR3 runs 14 residues. V lost 4 bases to trimming and J lost 7 bases; unmatched junction nucleotides: 10. The germline gives CDR1 GTSNPN, CDR2 SVGIG (reference sequence). The CDR3 loop reads CAWTAGVPGNEQFF. The CDR3 DNA is TGTGCCTGGACCGCGGGAGTCCCGGGAAATGAGCAGTTCTTC.

The genes are TRBV29-1 and TRBJ1-3, with D perhaps matching TRBD1 (6 bases). Germline V gene sequence: CDR1 SQVTM, CDR2 ANQGSEA. V was clipped by 6 bases and J by 4 bases, with 13 bases between them. This CDR3 spans 13 amino acids. CDR3 residues: CSVRRGGGNTIYF. The CDR3 DNA is TGCAGCGTGCGCAGGGGAGGCGGAAACACCATATATTTT.

V and J are TRBV28 and TRBJ2-4, with D perhaps TRBD1 (5 bases). The CDR3 has 16 residues. The V gene's germline CDR1 is MDHEN and CDR2 SYDVKM. The ends were cut back, 2 bases at V and 0 bases at J, with 11 bases in the middle. Here the CDR3 DNA reads TGTGCCAGCAGTTTAATTGACAGTTTAGCCAAAAACATTCAGTACTTC. This translates into CASSLIDSLAKNIQYF.